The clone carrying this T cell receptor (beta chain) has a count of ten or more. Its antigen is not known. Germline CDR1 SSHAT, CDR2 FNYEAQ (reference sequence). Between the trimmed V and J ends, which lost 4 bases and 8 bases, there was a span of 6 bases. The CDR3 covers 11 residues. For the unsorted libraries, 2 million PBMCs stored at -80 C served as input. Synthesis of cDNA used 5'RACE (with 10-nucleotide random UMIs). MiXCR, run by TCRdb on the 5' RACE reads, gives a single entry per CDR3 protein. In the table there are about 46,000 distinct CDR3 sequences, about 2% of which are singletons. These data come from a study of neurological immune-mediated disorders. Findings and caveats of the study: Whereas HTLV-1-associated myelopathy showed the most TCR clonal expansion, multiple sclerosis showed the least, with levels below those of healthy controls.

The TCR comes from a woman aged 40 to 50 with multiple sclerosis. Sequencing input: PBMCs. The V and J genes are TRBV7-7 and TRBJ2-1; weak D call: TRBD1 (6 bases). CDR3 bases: TGTGCCAGCAGCTCAGGGGATGAGCAGTTCTTC. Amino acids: CASSSGDEQFF.